A single sample is the source of the 9 T cell receptor beta chains below, sequenced in a study of response to subunit inactivated influenza vaccine. TCRdb called the RT-PCR reads again in MiXCR, with one record for every CDR3 protein. The sample records 450,000 to 600,000 distinct CDR3 sequences, less than 8% being singletons. The source material was PBMCs from blood, sampled 23 months after vaccination. Every receptor here comes from a man in his fifties or sixties who received an inactivated influenza vaccine.

This clonotype showed up just a few times. The rearrangement uses TRBV3-1 and TRBJ2-3; 10 bases line up with TRBD2. With 4 bases clipped from V and 7 bases from J, the junction kept 11 bases outside the gene matches. Germline lookup yields CDR1 LGHDT and CDR2 YNNKEL (reference sequence). The CDR3 is 16 residues long. The CDR3 protein is CASSRTSAGGMNTQYF. The CDR3 DNA sequence: TGTGCCAGCAGCCGAACCTCAGCGGGGGGGATGAATACGCAGTATTTT.

This chain joins TRBV28 and TRBJ2-7; D unresolved. CDR1 and CDR2 (germline): MDHEN, SYDVKM. V lost 2 bases and J lost 3, with 11 bases in between. The CDR3 has 14 amino acids. CDR3 region: CASSLHYGDYEQYF. The CDR3 DNA sequence: TGTGCCAGCAGTTTACATTACGGAGACTACGAGCAGTACTTC. The full variable domain, completed using reference TRBV28 and TRBJ2-7, is DVKVTQSSRYLVKRTGEKVFLECVQDMDHENMFWYRQDPGLGLRLIYFSYDVKMKEKGDIPEGYSVSREKKERFSLILESASTNQTSMYLCASSLHYGDYEQYFGPGTRLTVT.

The sample holds many counts of this clonotype. The chain couples TRBV28 to TRBJ2-7; the D call may be TRBD1 or TRBD2 (5 bases each). Germline V CDR1 and CDR2: MDHEN, SYDVKM. The CDR3 has 15 amino acids. Trimming left V 7 bases short and J 0 bases short, with 16 bases between. The CDR3 sequence: CASTPGPWDSYEQYF. Here the CDR3 DNA reads TGTGCCAGCACACCGGGGCCATGGGACTCCTACGAGCAGTACTTC.

This clonotype occurred a few times. The rearrangement links TRBV4-1 to TRBJ2-3, with D perhaps TRBD2 (7 bases). Looked up from germline, CDR1 is MGHRA and CDR2 is YSYEKL. This CDR3 has 16 amino acids. The V and J ends lost 0 bases and 11 bases respectively, with 21 bases between them. CDR3 nucleotides: TGCGCCAGCAGCCAAGATACGAGGGGGGGGAGGGTACTGCAGTATTTT. This encodes CASSQDTRGGRVLQYF.

This clonotype occurred a few times. The rearrangement joins TRBV19 to TRBJ2-1, with unresolved D. This CDR3 contains 14 residues. Trimming stripped 3 bases from V and 4 bases from J, with 10 bases between. CDR1 and CDR2 from the germline V gene are LNHDA and SQIVND (reference sequence). The CDR3 loop reads CASSIGRSYNEQFF. Written as DNA, the CDR3 is TGTGCCAGTAGTATCGGGCGTTCGTACAATGAGCAGTTCTTC.

This clonotype was seen repeatedly, ten times or more. The V gene is TRBV5-1, the J gene TRBJ2-2; 10 bases line up with TRBD1. The CDR3 has 18 residues. Germline V gives CDR1 SGHRS, CDR2 YFSETQ. Losses at the gene ends were 0 bases for V and 6 bases for J; bases not matched to a gene: 11. The chain's CDR3 is CASSLVLQTGGGSGELFF. In DNA form, the CDR3 reads TGCGCCAGCAGCTTGGTACTCCAGACAGGGGGCGGTTCCGGGGAGCTGTTTTTT.

This clonotype was detected ten times or more. The chain is built from TRBV20-1 and TRBJ1-6; 9 nucleotides align to TRBD1. The CDR3 has 14 residues. Germline values: CDR1 DFQATT, CDR2 SNEGSKA (reference sequence). With 4 bases clipped from V and 7 bases from J, the junction kept 5 bases outside the gene matches. The CDR3 DNA follows: TGCAGTGCTACCTCGACAGGGGGGAATTCACCCCTCCACTTT. Translated: CSATSTGGNSPLHF.

This clonotype has more than one count but fewer than ten. The rearrangement joins TRBV6-2 or TRBV6-3 to TRBJ1-6; D not certain. Trimming stripped 2 bases from V and 7 bases from J, with 6 bases between. Germline CDR1 reads MNHEY; CDR2 reads SVGEGT. CDR3 size: 13 residues. CDR3 coding DNA: TGTGCCAGCAGTTACATCGGGAATTCACCCCTCCACTTT. The encoded protein is CASSYIGNSPLHF.

The sample holds many counts of this clonotype. The V gene is TRBV5-1, the J gene TRBJ1-1, with D possibly TRBD1 on 5 matching bases. Germline V gene lookup returns CDR1 SGHRS and CDR2 YFSETQ. CDR3 length equals 16 residues. With 4 bases removed from V and 5 bases from J, the gap between germline ends came to 21 bases. The CDR3 sequence is CASSLTQQTVGTEAFF. DNA for the CDR3: TGCGCCAGCAGCCTAACCCAACAGACAGTAGGAACTGAAGCTTTCTTT. The full variable domain, completed using reference TRBV5-1 and TRBJ1-1, is KAGVTQTPRYLIKTRGQQVTLSCSPISGHRSVSWYQQTPGQGLQFLFEYFSETQRNKGNFPGRFSGRQFSNSRSEMNVSTLELGDSALYLCASSLTQQTVGTEAFFGQGTRLTVV.